These T cell receptor beta chains were read from a single sample in a study of T cells in Graves' hyperthyroidism and ophthalmopathy. TCRdb fed the multiplex PCR reads into MiXCR, producing one record per CDR3 protein. Here the sample spans a few hundred thousand distinct CDR3 sequences, roughly 20% being singletons. Sequencing was done on a sample of blood. These TCRs come from a man aged 18 to 29 with Graves' ophthalmopathy. CDR3s include the opening cysteine and the closing phenylalanine or tryptophan. A D gene is named only where the DNA matches it firmly. Expanded clones get a size class; other rows say once, few or many, or leave the size out.

V gene	clone size	J gene	D gene	CDR3 protein	CDR3 DNA
TRBV20-1	few	TRBJ1-1	TRBD1	CSAGTGDTEAFF	TGCAGTGCTGGGACAGGGGACACTGAAGCTTTCTTT
TRBV6-6	.	TRBJ2-2	TRBD1	CASSYQQGAGELFF	TGTGCCAGCAGTTACCAACAGGGGGCCGGGGAGCTGTTTTTT
TRBV19	.	TRBJ2-2	TRBD2	CASGTAGDPNTGELFF	TGTGCCAGTGGAACTGCGGGGGACCCGAACACCGGGGAGCTGTTTTTT
TRBV19	.	TRBJ1-1	TRBD1	CASSTTGGVVNTEAFF	TGTGCCAGTAGTACCACAGGGGGCGTAGTGAACACTGAAGCTTTCTTT
TRBV7-2	.	TRBJ1-2	TRBD1	CASSQGGGQGLYGYTF	TGTGCCAGCAGCCAAGGGGGGGGACAGGGATTATATGGCTACACCTTC
TRBV7-8	many	TRBJ2-3	TRBD2	CASSSTSGRTDTQYF	TGTGCCAGCAGCTCCACTAGCGGACGCACAGATACGCAGTATTTT
TRBV12-3/TRBV12-4	many	TRBJ2-7	.	CASSFRRDSPYEQYF	TGTGCCAGCAGTTTCAGGCGGGACAGTCCCTACGAGCAGTACTTC
TRBV7-9	many	TRBJ1-2	TRBD1	CASSLAGTEFNYGYTF	TGTGCCAGCAGCTTAGCCGGGACAGAGTTTAACTATGGCTACACCTTC
TRBV5-1	few	TRBJ2-7	.	CASSVGTIAYEQYF	TGCGCCAGCAGCGTGGGGACAATCGCCTACGAGCAGTACTTC
TRBV5-1	medium-sized	TRBJ2-5	.	CASSESVGAQETQYF	TGCGCCAGCAGCGAGTCAGTGGGGGCCCAAGAGACCCAGTACTTC
TRBV2	many	TRBJ2-3	.	CATRRRASTDTQYF	TGTGCCACCCGGAGGAGGGCTAGCACAGATACGCAGTATTTT
TRBV13	few	TRBJ2-7	TRBD1	CASSSGTGVSYEQYF	TGTGCCAGCAGCTCAGGTACAGGGGTTTCCTACGAGCAGTACTTC
TRBV18	.	TRBJ1-2	.	CASSPRDGQYGYTF	TGTGCCAGCTCACCTAGGGACGGACAGTATGGCTACACCTTC
TRBV3-1	.	TRBJ1-2	.	CASSQDPSWGIYGYTF	TGTGCCAGCAGCCAAGACCCTTCATGGGGCATCTATGGCTACACCTTC
TRBV7-9	many	TRBJ1-2	.	CASAREQNYGYTF	TGTGCCAGCGCCAGGGAGCAAAACTATGGCTACACCTTC
TRBV6-1	few	TRBJ2-1	.	CASSWREETEQFF	TGTGCCAGCAGTTGGAGGGAGGAGACTGAGCAGTTCTTC
TRBV2	many	TRBJ2-5	TRBD2	CASSATGLAAETQYF	TGTGCCAGCAGTGCTACGGGACTAGCGGCAGAGACCCAGTACTTC
TRBV7-9	many	TRBJ1-1	.	CASSPLTGANTEAFF	TGTGCCAGCAGCCCTCTAACGGGGGCGAACACTGAAGCTTTCTTT
TRBV7-2	many	TRBJ2-1	.	CASSLYHSSSYNEQFF	TGTGCCAGCAGCTTATATCACTCGAGCTCCTACAATGAGCAGTTCTTC
TRBV6-5	few	TRBJ1-1	TRBD1	CASSSTRTGGPPGEAFF	TGTGCCAGCAGTTCTACTCGGACAGGAGGCCCGCCGGGGGAAGCTTTCTTT
TRBV29-1	few	TRBJ2-2	.	CSVESQGGTGELFF	TGCAGCGTTGAATCGCAGGGAGGCACCGGGGAGCTGTTTTTT
TRBV19	few	TRBJ2-6	TRBD1	CASTLRDRASGANVLTF	TGTGCCAGTACCCTAAGGGACAGGGCATCCGGGGCCAACGTCCTGACTTTC
TRBV11-2	.	TRBJ1-2	TRBD1	CASSLDGTVNYGYTF	TGTGCCAGCAGCTTAGACGGGACAGTGAACTATGGCTACACCTTC
TRBV12-3/TRBV12-4	many	TRBJ1-4	.	CASTNRRGPNEKLFF	TGTGCCAGCACCAATCGGAGGGGACCTAATGAAAAACTGTTTTTT
TRBV12-3/TRBV12-4	few	TRBJ2-2	.	CASSLVSGGDTGELFF	TGTGCCAGCAGTTTAGTCTCAGGGGGGGACACCGGGGAGCTGTTTTTT
TRBV27	many	TRBJ1-2	TRBD1	CASSGVGTGYGYTF	TGTGCCAGCAGTGGGGTCGGGACAGGCTATGGCTACACCTTC
TRBV13	few	TRBJ2-2	TRBD2	CASSSFWGTGGTGELFF	TGTGCCAGCAGCTCTTTCTGGGGTACGGGGGGGACCGGGGAGCTGTTTTTT
TRBV3-1	.	TRBJ2-5	.	CASSPKPEGETQYF	TGTGCCAGCAGCCCAAAACCTGAGGGAGAGACCCAGTACTTC
TRBV2	.	TRBJ2-7	.	CASSEYMDLYEQYF	TGTGCCAGCAGTGAATATATGGACCTTTACGAGCAGTACTTC
TRBV6-9	.	TRBJ1-4	.	CASSSSGSTNEKLFF	TGTGCCAGCAGTTCCTCAGGTTCAACTAATGAAAAACTGTTTTTT
TRBV28	many	TRBJ2-3	.	CASTGGAGAGDTQYF	TGTGCCAGCACCGGCGGTGCAGGGGCTGGAGATACGCAGTATTTT
TRBV2	many	TRBJ1-5	.	CASSEQGKGQPQHF	TGTGCCAGCAGTGAACAGGGAAAAGGGCAGCCCCAGCATTTT
TRBV7-9	.	TRBJ1-2	.	CASSHRAAITNYGYTF	TGTGCCAGCAGCCACCGGGCAGCAATTACTAACTATGGCTACACCTTC
TRBV6-2/TRBV6-3	.	TRBJ2-7	.	CASKGGYYEQYF	TGTGCCAGTAAGGGCGGATACTACGAGCAGTACTTC
TRBV3-1	many	TRBJ2-7	TRBD2	CASSQDISGGIPLSYEQYF	TGTGCCAGCAGCCAAGATATTAGCGGGGGGATACCCCTCTCCTACGAGCAGTACTTC
TRBV27	.	TRBJ1-1	TRBD1	CASRQLGTGYSLDTEAFF	TGTGCCAGCAGACAACTTGGGACAGGGTATTCCCTTGACACTGAAGCTTTCTTT
TRBV7-6	.	TRBJ1-6	.	CASSGYYNSPLHF	TGTGCCAGCAGTGGGTACTATAATTCACCCCTCCACTTT
TRBV5-1	.	TRBJ2-7	.	CASSLGRGGVYEQYF	TGCGCCAGCAGCTTGGGGAGGGGGGGTGTTTACGAGCAGTACTTC
TRBV3-1	many	TRBJ1-1	.	CASSQSSLRTEAFF	TGTGCCAGCAGCCAAAGTTCGCTCCGGACTGAAGCTTTCTTT
TRBV9	.	TRBJ2-3	TRBD2	CASSGTGGGTDTQYF	TGTGCCAGCAGCGGGACGGGGGGGGGGACAGATACGCAGTATTTT
TRBV18	many	TRBJ1-1	.	CASSPDGTEAFF	TGTGCCAGCTCACCAGATGGAACTGAAGCTTTCTTT
TRBV12-3/TRBV12-4	many	TRBJ2-5	TRBD1	CASSPGQGGETQYF	TGTGCCAGCAGCCCCGGACAGGGCGGGGAGACCCAGTACTTC
TRBV7-9	many	TRBJ1-6	.	CASSSGGNSPLHF	TGTGCCAGCAGCTCCGGGGGGAATTCACCCCTCCACTTT
TRBV24-1	few	TRBJ2-5	.	CATSDTVGETQYF	TGTGCCACCAGTGATACGGTGGGAGAGACCCAGTACTTC
TRBV7-9	.	TRBJ2-7	TRBD1	CASSLAGRGLIEQYF	TGTGCCAGCAGCTTAGCGGGTAGGGGGCTTATCGAGCAGTACTTC
TRBV24-1	many	TRBJ1-4	.	CATSDLSRGATNEKLFF	TGTGCCACCAGTGATTTATCCAGGGGTGCAACTAATGAAAAACTGTTTTTT
TRBV7-2	few	TRBJ1-2	.	CASSLVRHPYGYTF	TGTGCCAGCAGCTTAGTCCGGCATCCCTATGGCTACACCTTC
TRBV9	few	TRBJ2-5	.	CASSRERGEETQYF	TGTGCCAGCAGCAGAGAGCGCGGGGAAGAGACCCAGTACTTC
TRBV2	many	TRBJ1-3	.	CASNLNLQTGNTIYF	TGTGCCAGCAACCTTAACCTACAGACAGGAAACACCATATATTTT
TRBV20-1	many	TRBJ1-1	.	CSARPGTEAFF	TGCAGTGCTAGACCCGGCACTGAAGCTTTCTTT
TRBV7-8	.	TRBJ2-5	TRBD2	CASSLGTSGGQTQYF	TGTGCCAGCAGCTTAGGGACTAGCGGGGGACAGACCCAGTACTTC